This T cell receptor (beta chain) was retrieved from a study of blood T cell repertoires in COVID-19. Study in general: Both acute and convalescent COVID-19 samples were obtained from the United States, Italy and Spain. Sample material is recorded as cDNA or gDNA derived from T cells, B-cell-depleted T cells, or PBMCs.

In the study's own analysis: For nucleated cells, counts were estimated from reference gene primer amplification. The data were produced by immunoSEQ multiplex PCR, yet TCRdb's version contains in-frame clones alone and is incomplete. V and J calls and clone size are copied from that table; D and trimming were computed from the DNA. The data hold approximately 150,000 clones, with more than 70% observed a single time. The length of the CDR3 is 15 residues. The junction had 8 bases not matched to a gene; V was cut back by 5 bases and J by 3 bases. Germline values: CDR1 MNHEY, CDR2 SVGAGI. The J gene is TRBJ2-7, the V gene TRBV6-5; 9 bases are a match to TRBD1. The source of this sequence is a human donor in a cohort sampled during active COVID-19. Sample: peripheral blood. The CDR3 sequence is CASSRGTGIVYEQYF. The CDR3 DNA sequence: TGTGCCAGCAGTCGCGGGACAGGGATTGTCTACGAGCAGTACTTC.